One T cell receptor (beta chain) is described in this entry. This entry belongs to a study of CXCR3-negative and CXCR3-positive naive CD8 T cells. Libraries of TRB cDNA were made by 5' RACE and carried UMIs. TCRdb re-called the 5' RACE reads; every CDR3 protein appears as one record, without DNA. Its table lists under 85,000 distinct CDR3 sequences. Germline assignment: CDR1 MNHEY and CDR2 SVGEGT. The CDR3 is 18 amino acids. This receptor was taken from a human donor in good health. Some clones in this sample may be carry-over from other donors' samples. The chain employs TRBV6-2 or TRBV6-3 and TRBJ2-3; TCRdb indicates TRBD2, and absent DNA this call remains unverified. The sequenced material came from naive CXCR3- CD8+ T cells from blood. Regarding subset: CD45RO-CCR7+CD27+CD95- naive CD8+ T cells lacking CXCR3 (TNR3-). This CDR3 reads CASSYSPSAGGPTDTQYF.